These 8 T cell receptor beta chains were all obtained from the same sample, sequenced in a study of blood T cell repertoires in COVID-19. Clones were sequenced by immunoSEQ multiplex PCR, and TCRdb holds only the in-frame ones, with some missing. Of 200,000 to 300,000 clones in the sample, less than 90% were seen once. Sequenced material: peripheral blood. Every receptor here comes from a man aged 55 to 70 with acute or convalescent COVID-19.

V usage is TRBV19 and J usage is TRBJ1-5; TRBD1 agrees at 9 bases. Germline CDR1 and CDR2: LNHDA and SQIVND (reference sequence). The CDR3 runs to 14 residues. Losses at the gene ends were 7 bases for V and 7 bases for J; bases not matched to a gene: 8. CDR3 sequence reads: CASTTPTGGQPQHF. CDR3 bases: TGTGCCAGTACTACTCCTACAGGGGGCCAGCCCCAGCATTTT.

The V call is TRBV5-8, the J call TRBJ1-1; TRBD1 agrees at 10 bases. In germline, CDR1 is SGHTS, CDR2 YDEGEE. The V segment lost 3 bases and the J segment 0 bases; nucleotides outside the gene matches: 8. The CDR3 totals 17 residues. The CDR3 protein is CASSSIDRGLMNTEAFF. The CDR3 DNA reads as TGTGCCAGCAGCTCGATCGACAGGGGGCTCATGAACACTGAAGCTTTCTTT.

CDR3 in amino acids: CASSFPRDYGYTF. The CDR3 DNA reads as TGTGCCAGCAGTTTTCCGAGAGACTATGGCTACACCTTC. The rearrangement joins TRBV5-6 to TRBJ1-2; no clear D gene. V lost 5 bases and J 3 bases, leaving 11 bases between the germline ends. This CDR3 contains 13 residues. CDR1 is SGHDT and CDR2 is YYEEEE in the germline V gene.

CDR3 sequence: CASSTDRDRQYF. CDR3 nucleotide sequence: TGTGCCAGCAGCACGGACAGGGATCGGCAGTACTTC. The gene calls are TRBV11-1 and TRBJ2-7, with 8 bases fitting TRBD1. V trimming: 5 bases; J trimming: 9 bases; junction bases outside the gene matches: 6. From germline, CDR1 is SGHAT and CDR2 FQDESV (reference sequence). The CDR3 runs to 12 residues.

A single count supports this clone. The gene calls are TRBV30 and TRBJ1-3; TRBD1 matches at 10 bases. Germline V gene data show CDR1 as GTSNPN and CDR2 as SVGIG (reference sequence). After removal of 5 bases from V and 4 bases from J, the junction contained 2 bases not matched to a gene. This CDR3 region has 13 residues. The chain's CDR3 is CAWDRGQGNTIYF. The CDR3 DNA sequence: TGTGCCTGGGACAGGGGGCAAGGAAACACCATATATTTT.

This clone has a handful of counts. The genes are TRBV7-9 and TRBJ2-7, with 7 bases identical to TRBD2. Losses at the gene ends were 5 bases for V and 5 bases for J; bases not matched to a gene: 21. Germline V CDR1 and CDR2: SEHNR, FQNEAQ (reference sequence). The CDR3 runs 18 residues. In DNA form, the CDR3 reads TGTGCCAGCAGCCGCACAAGGGCTAGCGGATCGAGGAGGAACGAGCAGTACTTC. Translating gives CASSRTRASGSRRNEQYF.

The chain uses TRBV3-1 (or the pseudogene TRBV3-2) and TRBJ1-5, with D possibly being TRBD1 (6 bases). CDR1 and CDR2 (germline): LGHDT, YNNKEL (reference sequence). The V gene lost 1 base and the J gene lost 5 bases, with 18 bases spanning the gap. The CDR3 has 17 amino acids. CDR3 DNA sequence: TGTGCCAGCAGCCAAGTGGACACTACAGGGTGGGATCAGCCCCAGCATTTT. Residues: CASSQVDTTGWDQPQHF.

The rearrangement uses TRBV5-1 and TRBJ2-7, with D possibly TRBD1 on 6 matching bases. Trimming removed 4 bases at V and 3 bases at J, with 17 bases between. The CDR3 covers 15 residues. Germline loops: CDR1 SGHRS, CDR2 YFSETQ. CDR3 residues: CASSELAGDHYEQYF. The CDR3, as DNA: TGCGCCAGCAGCGAACTGGCAGGGGACCACTACGAGCAGTACTTC.